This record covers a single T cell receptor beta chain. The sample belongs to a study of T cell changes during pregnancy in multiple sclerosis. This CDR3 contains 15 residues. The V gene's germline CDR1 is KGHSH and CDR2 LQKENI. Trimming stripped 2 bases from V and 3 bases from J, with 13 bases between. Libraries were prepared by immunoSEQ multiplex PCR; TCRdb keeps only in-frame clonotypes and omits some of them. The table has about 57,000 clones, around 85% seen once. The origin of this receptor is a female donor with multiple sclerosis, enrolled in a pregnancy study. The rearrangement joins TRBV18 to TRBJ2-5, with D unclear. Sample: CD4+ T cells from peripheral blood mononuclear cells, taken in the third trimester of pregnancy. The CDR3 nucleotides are TGTGCCAGCTCACCAACGAAGATCTATAAAGAGACCCAGTACTTC. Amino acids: CASSPTKIYKETQYF.